This TCR beta chain was sequenced during a study of CD8 T cells in Susac syndrome. The CDR3 sequence is 16 residues long. J lost 6 bases, V lost 5 bases, and 12 bases had no gene match. In germline, CDR1 is SGHDT, CDR2 YYEEEE. Random hexamers were used to reverse transcribe an amount of about 0.5 to 1 ug RNA. TCRdb passed the immunoSEQ multiplex PCR reads through MiXCR, listing each CDR3 protein once. The data contain some 450,000 distinct CDR3 sequences, more than 70% of them singletons. The TCR originated in a human donor with multiple sclerosis. Material: CD8+ T cells from PBMCs. The chain has TRBV5-6 and TRBJ2-1, with 9 bases identical to TRBD1. CDR3 sequence (DNA): TGTGCCAGCAGTCTCGCCGGGACAGGGATGATCAATGAGCAGTTCTTC. Translating gives CASSLAGTGMINEQFF. The entire variable domain, with the rest obtained from reference TRBV5-6 and TRBJ2-1, is as follows: DAGVTQSPTHLIKTRGQQVTLRCSPKSGHDTVSWYQQALGQGPQFIFQYYEEEERQRGNFPDRFSGHQFPNYSSELNVNALLLGDSALYLCASSLAGTGMINEQFFGPGTRLTVL.